The clone carrying this T cell receptor beta chain is termed medium-sized. TCRdb passed the PCR reads through MiXCR, listing each CDR3 protein once. The sample consists of 7,700 or so distinct CDR3 sequences, 25% to 30% of them appearing once. The CDR3 is 13 amino acids. CDR1 is MNHNY, CDR2 SVGAGI, per germline (reference sequence). These data are taken from a study of immune characterization of retroperitoneal liposarcoma. Material for sequencing was blood. The sequence derives from a male donor with retroperitoneal liposarcoma. The V gene is TRBV6-6, the J gene TRBJ2-1; D not certain. TRBJ2-5 matches the DNA end more closely, so the J call is doubtful. This chain's CDR3 is CASSYSSRETQYF. The CDR3 region has the DNA TGTGCCAGCAGTTACTCGTCTCGGGAGACCCAGTACTTC.